Each of the 5 T cell receptor beta chains below was sequenced from the same sample in a study of a mutant IDH1 vaccine in newly diagnosed glioma. Only in-frame clones appear in the TCRdb table, and some are missing; sequencing was by immunoSEQ multiplex PCR. Of over 75,000 clones listed, roughly 89% are singletons. Noted time point: baseline, week 1 (first vaccination visit). Treatment described: pre-vaccination baseline after standard-of-care therapy. This material consisted of PBMCs, taken from a glioma patient treated with radiotherapy, temozolomide or both. The receptors stem from a woman in her forties or fifties with glioma.

The CDR3, as DNA: TGCGCCAGCAGCCTGGGGCTGCGAAGCTCTGGAAACACCATATATTTT. Encoded protein: CASSLGLRSSGNTIYF. The chain carries TRBV5-1 and TRBJ1-3; perhaps TRBD1 as D (5 bases). This CDR3 spans 16 amino acids. Per the germline V gene, CDR1 is SGHRS and CDR2 is YFSETQ. Trimming removed 4 bases at V and 0 bases at J, with 14 bases between.

Here the CDR3 DNA reads TGTGCCACCAGCCAATTTAGCGGGAACTACAATGAGCAGTTCTTC. This gives the protein CATSQFSGNYNEQFF. V usage is TRBV15 and J usage is TRBJ2-1; 8 positions agree with TRBD2. Germline V gives CDR1 LNHNV, CDR2 YYDKDF (reference sequence). J lost 3 bases, V lost 5 bases, and 6 bases had no gene match. This CDR3 spans 15 amino acids.

The chain employs TRBV4-1 and TRBJ2-3, with 8 bases aligning to TRBD1. Trimming removed 4 bases from V and 4 bases from J; junction bases left unmatched: 16. From germline, CDR1 is MGHRA and CDR2 YSYEKL. The CDR3 has 18 residues. In DNA, the CDR3 is TGCGCCAGCAGCCGCCCCTCGCGGGCAGGGGGCCTAGCAGATACGCAGTATTTT. This sequence encodes CASSRPSRAGGLADTQYF.

The chain has TRBV6-5 and TRBJ1-2; the D is unclear. V gave up 8 bases and J gave up 8 bases, with 21 bases separating them. The CDR3 has 14 amino acids. Germline lookup yields CDR1 MNHEY and CDR2 SVGAGI. The CDR3 nucleotides are TGTGCCAGCCGACCCCTAGCTGAGACCGGGGGCTACACCTTC. Protein: CASRPLAETGGYTF.

For the CDR3, the DNA is TGTGCCAGCAGCTTAGACAGTTCCTATAATTCACCCCTCCACTTT. Translating it yields CASSLDSSYNSPLHF. The chain recombines TRBV7-9 with TRBJ1-6; no reliable D call. Germline CDR1 and CDR2: SEHNR and FQNEAQ (reference sequence). CDR3 length: 15 residues. V gave up 1 base and J gave up 1 base, with 5 bases separating them. The full variable domain, completed using reference TRBV7-9 and TRBJ1-6, is DTGVSQNPRHKITKRGQNVTFRCDPISEHNRLYWYRQTLGQGPEFLTYFQNEAQLEKSRLLSDRFSAERPKGSFSTLEIQRTEQGDSAMYLCASSLDSSYNSPLHFGNGTRLTVT.